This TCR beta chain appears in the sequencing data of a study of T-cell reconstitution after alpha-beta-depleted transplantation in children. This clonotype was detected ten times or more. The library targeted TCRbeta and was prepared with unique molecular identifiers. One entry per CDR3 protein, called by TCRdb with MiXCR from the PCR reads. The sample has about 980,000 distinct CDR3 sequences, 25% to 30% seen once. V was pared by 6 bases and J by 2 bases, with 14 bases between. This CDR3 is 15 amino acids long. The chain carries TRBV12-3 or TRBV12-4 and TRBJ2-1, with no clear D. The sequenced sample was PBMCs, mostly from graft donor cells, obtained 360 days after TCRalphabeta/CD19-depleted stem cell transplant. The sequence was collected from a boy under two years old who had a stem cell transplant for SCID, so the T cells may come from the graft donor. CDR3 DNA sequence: TGTGCCAGCAGCTCCCGGAGACTTGCCTACAATGAGCAGTTCTTC. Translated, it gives CASSSRRLAYNEQFF.